These T cell receptor beta chains were read from a single sample in a study of radiotherapy plus CTLA-4 blockade in lung cancer. The table came from immunoSEQ multiplex PCR; TCRdb's copy has only in-frame clones and leaves some out. Counted here are over 80,000 clones, about 88% occurring once; the ten biggest clones make up 16%. The starting material was peripheral blood, obtained from a patient treated with radiotherapy plus ipilimumab. All receptors come from a human donor with non-small cell lung cancer that progressed on radiotherapy plus ipilimumab. Both conserved end residues are part of each CDR3. Each record gives: J gene, V gene, D gene, clone size, CDR3 length, CDR3 protein, CDR3 DNA. D genes are given only for firm matches. For some rows the clone size is stated as once, few or many, or as a class when expanded; others skip it.

TRBJ2-5 | TRBV27 | - | once | 14 | CASSYQGPQETQYF | TGTGCCAGCAGTTACCAGGGACCCCAAGAGACCCAGTACTTC
TRBJ2-3 | TRBV2 | TRBD2 | - | 15 | CASKWISGATDTQYF | TGTGCCAGCAAGTGGATTAGCGGGGCCACAGATACGCAGTATTTT
TRBJ1-2 | TRBV4-2 | - | - | 16 | CASSREEGGGPGGYTF | TGTGCCAGCAGCCGGGAAGAAGGCGGGGGGCCAGGAGGCTACACCTTC
TRBJ2-7 | TRBV18 | TRBD2 | once | 15 | CASSPPSSGLNEQYF | TGTGCCAGCTCACCACCGTCTAGCGGGTTGAACGAGCAGTACTTC
TRBJ1-6 | TRBV1 | - | once | 15 | CTSSQESMENSPLHF | TGCACCAGCAGCCAAGAGTCGATGGAGAATTCACCCCTCCACTTT
TRBJ2-3 | TRBV7-8 | - | - | 13 | CASSLANTDTQYF | TGTGCCAGCAGCTTAGCAAACACAGATACGCAGTATTTT
TRBJ1-1 | TRBV11-3 | - | - | 10 | CASSLIEAFF | TGTGCCAGCAGCTTAATTGAAGCTTTCTTT
TRBJ1-1 | TRBV28 | - | - | 14 | CASSLGGGRTEAFF | TGTGCCAGCAGTTTAGGCGGGGGGCGGACTGAAGCTTTCTTT
TRBJ2-1 | TRBV30 | TRBD2 | - | 14 | CAWIPGGLYNEQFF | TGTGCCTGGATCCCGGGAGGACTCTACAATGAGCAGTTCTTC
TRBJ1-2 | TRBV5-1 | - | - | 14 | CASSLGTLNYGYTF | TGCGCCAGCAGCTTGGGGACACTTAACTATGGCTACACCTTC